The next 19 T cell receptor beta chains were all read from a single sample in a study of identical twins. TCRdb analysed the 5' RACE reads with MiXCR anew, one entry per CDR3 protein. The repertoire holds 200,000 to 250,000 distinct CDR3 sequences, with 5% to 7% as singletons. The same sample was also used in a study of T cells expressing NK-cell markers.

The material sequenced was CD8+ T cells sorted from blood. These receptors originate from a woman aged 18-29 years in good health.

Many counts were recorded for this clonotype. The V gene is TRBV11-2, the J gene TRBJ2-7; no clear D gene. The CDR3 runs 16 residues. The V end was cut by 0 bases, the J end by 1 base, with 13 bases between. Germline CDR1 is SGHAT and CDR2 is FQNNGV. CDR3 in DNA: TGTGCCAGCAGCTTAGATAATAGGGCTGGGTCCTACGAGCAGTACTTC. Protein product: CASSLDNRAGSYEQYF.

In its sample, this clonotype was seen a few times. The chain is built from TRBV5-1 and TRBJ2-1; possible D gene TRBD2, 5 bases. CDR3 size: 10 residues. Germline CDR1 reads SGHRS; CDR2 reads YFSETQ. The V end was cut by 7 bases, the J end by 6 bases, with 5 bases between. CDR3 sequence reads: CASGLNEQFF. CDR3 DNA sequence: TGCGCCAGCGGACTCAATGAGCAGTTCTTC. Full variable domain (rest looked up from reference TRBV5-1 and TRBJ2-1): KAGVTQTPRYLIKTRGQQVTLSCSPISGHRSVSWYQQTPGQGLQFLFEYFSETQRNKGNFPGRFSGRQFSNSRSEMNVSTLELGDSALYLCASGLNEQFFGPGTRLTVL.

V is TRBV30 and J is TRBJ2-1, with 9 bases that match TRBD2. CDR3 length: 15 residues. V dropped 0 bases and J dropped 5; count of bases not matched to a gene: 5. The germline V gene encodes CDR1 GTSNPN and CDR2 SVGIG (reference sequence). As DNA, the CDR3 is TGTGCCTGGAGTGTACCATTAGCGGGAGACAATGAGCAGTTCTTC. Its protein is CAWSVPLAGDNEQFF.

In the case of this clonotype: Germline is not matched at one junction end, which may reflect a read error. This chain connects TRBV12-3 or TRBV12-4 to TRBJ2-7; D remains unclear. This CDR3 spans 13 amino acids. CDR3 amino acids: CDSSTRRPREQYF. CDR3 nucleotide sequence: TGTGACAGCAGTACCCGACGGCCCCGCGAGCAGTACTTC.

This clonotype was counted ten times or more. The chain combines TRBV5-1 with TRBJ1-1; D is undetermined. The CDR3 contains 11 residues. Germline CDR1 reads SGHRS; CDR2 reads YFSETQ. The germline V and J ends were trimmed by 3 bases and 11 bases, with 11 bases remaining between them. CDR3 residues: CASSSRVGAFF. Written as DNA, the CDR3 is TGCGCCAGCAGCTCGAGGGTGGGGGCTTTCTTT.

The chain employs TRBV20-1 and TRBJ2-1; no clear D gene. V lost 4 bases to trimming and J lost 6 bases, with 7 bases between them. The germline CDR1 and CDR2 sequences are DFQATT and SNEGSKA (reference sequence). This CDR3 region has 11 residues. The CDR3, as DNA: TGCAGTGCTAACGTGGCCAATGAGCAGTTCTTC. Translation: CSANVANEQFF.

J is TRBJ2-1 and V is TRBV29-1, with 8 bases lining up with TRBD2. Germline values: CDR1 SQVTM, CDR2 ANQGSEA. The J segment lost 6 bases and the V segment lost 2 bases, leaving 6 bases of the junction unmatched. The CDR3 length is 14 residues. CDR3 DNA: TGCAGCGTTGAACCCGGGGGGGTTGGCAATGAGCAGTTCTTC. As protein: CSVEPGGVGNEQFF.

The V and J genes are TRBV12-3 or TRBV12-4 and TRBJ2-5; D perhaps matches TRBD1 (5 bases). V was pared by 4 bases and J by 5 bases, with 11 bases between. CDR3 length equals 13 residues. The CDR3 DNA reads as TGTGCCAGCAGTTATCAGGGTTTGGAGACCCAGTACTTC. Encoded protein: CASSYQGLETQYF.

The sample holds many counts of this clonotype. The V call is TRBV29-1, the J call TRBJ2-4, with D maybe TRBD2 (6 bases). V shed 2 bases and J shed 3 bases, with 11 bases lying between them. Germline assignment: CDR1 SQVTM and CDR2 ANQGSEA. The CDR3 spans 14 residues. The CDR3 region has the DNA TGCAGCGTTGAATGGAGGGGAGGCAAAAACATTCAGTACTTC. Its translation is CSVEWRGGKNIQYF.

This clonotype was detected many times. The CDR3 reads CASSRLGGGTEAFF. The CDR3, as DNA: TGCGCCAGCAGCCGTTTGGGAGGTGGCACTGAAGCTTTCTTT. This chain joins TRBV5-1 and TRBJ1-1, with unresolved D. Germline CDR1 SGHRS, CDR2 YFSETQ. This CDR3 region has 14 residues. The V end lost 4 bases, the J end lost 4 bases, and 14 bases lay between the germline ends.

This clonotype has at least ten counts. The CDR3 DNA is TGTGCCAGCAGTTACCCAGATACGCAGTATTTT. Its translation is CASSYPDTQYF. The chain couples TRBV6-2 or TRBV6-3 to TRBJ2-3, with D unclear. This CDR3 has 11 residues. Germline V gene data show CDR1 as MNHEY and CDR2 as SVGEGT. V was cut by 2 bases and J by 4 bases, with 1 base left in between.

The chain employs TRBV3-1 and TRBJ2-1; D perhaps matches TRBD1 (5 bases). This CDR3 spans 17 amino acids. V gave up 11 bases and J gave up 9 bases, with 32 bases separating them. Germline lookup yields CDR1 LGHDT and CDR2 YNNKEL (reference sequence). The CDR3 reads CACCKEVAWTPGSEQFF. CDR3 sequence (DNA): TGTGCCTGCTGCAAAGAGGTCGCTTGGACACCTGGTAGTGAGCAGTTCTTC.

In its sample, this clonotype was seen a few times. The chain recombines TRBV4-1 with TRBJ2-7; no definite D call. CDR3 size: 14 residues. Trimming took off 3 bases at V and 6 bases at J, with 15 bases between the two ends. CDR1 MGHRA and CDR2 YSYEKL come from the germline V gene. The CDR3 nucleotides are TGCGCCAGCAGCCAGGTCATGGCGGCTCGCGAGCAGTACTTC. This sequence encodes CASSQVMAAREQYF.

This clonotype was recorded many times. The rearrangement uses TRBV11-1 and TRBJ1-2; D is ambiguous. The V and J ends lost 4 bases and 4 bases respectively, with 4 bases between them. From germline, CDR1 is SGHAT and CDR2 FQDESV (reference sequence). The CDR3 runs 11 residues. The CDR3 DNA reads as TGTGCCAGCAGCTCAATCTATGGCTACACCTTC. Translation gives CASSSIYGYTF. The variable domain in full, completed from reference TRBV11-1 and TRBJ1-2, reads EAEVAQSPRYKITEKSQAVAFWCDPISGHATLYWYRQILGQGPELLVQFQDESVVDDSQLPKDRFSAERLKGVDSTLKIQPAELGDSAMYLCASSSIYGYTFGSGTRLTVV.

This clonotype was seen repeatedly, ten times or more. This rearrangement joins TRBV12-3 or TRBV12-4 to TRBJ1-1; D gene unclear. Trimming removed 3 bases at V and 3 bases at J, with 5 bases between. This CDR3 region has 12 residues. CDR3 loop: CASSFRDTEAFF. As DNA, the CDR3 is TGTGCCAGCAGTTTCCGGGACACTGAAGCTTTCTTT.

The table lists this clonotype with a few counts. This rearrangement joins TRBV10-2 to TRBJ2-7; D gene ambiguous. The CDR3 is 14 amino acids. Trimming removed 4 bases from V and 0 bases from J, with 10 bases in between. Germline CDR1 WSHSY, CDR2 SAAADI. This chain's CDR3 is CASSGEESSYEQYF. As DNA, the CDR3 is TGCGCCAGCAGTGGAGAGGAGAGCTCCTACGAGCAGTACTTC.

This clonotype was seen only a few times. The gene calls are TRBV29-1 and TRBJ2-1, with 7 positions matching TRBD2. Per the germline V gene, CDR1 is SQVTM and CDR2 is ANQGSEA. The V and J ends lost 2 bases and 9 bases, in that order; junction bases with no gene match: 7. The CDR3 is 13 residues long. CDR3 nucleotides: TGCAGCGTTGAATTGCGGGAGATCAGTGAGCAGTTCTTC. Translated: CSVELREISEQFF.

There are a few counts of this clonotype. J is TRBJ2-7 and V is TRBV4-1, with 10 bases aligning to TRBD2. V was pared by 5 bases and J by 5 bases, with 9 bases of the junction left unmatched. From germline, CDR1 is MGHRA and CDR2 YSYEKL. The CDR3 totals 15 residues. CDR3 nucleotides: TGCGCCAGCAGCTTTTCCGGGACTAGCGAAAACGAGCAGTACTTC. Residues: CASSFSGTSENEQYF.

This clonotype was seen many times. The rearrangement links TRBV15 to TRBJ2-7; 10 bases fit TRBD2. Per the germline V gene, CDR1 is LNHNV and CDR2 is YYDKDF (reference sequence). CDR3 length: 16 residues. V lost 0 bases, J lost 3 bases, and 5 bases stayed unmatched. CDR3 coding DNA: TGTGCCACCAGCAGAGACCGGACTAGCGGTTACTACGAGCAGTACTTC. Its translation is CATSRDRTSGYYEQYF.